This T cell receptor (beta chain) came from a study of T cell repertoires in cytomegalovirus infection. As for the study in general: Matching HLA type, along with CMV infection, was indicated by public TCR beta signatures. Study-level points and caveats: CMV-specific TCR beta clonotypes restricted by HLA-C dominated the ex vivo response.

Comments on this clonotype: Antigen specificity is unknown.

TCRdb re-analysed the reads in MiXCR, keeping a single row per CDR3 protein. The sample has about 450,000 distinct CDR3 sequences, about a third seen once; the top ten hold roughly an eighth. CDR1 and CDR2 (germline): SGHDN, FVKESK. This CDR3 spans 14 amino acids. The V end was cut by 6 bases, the J end by 0 bases, with 9 bases between. Sequences were obtained from PBMCs. The chain carries TRBV14 and TRBJ1-5; no clear D gene. The receptor comes from a human donor in good health (CMV status not recorded). Some clones in this sample may be carry-over from other donors' samples. CDR3 loop: CASRRENSNQPQHF. In DNA form, the CDR3 reads TGTGCCAGCAGAAGGGAAAATAGCAATCAGCCCCAGCATTTT.